What follows are 24 T cell receptor beta chains derived from one specimen sequenced in a study of cytomegalovirus exposure and HLA in healthy donors. Profiled with immunoSEQ multiplex PCR; TCRdb holds only in-frame clones, not every one. The sample contains 90,000 to 150,000 clones, about 83% of which appear only once. The sequenced sample was PBMCs. Every receptor here comes from a woman aged 25 to 39 in good health and CMV-seronegative.

The CDR3 DNA sequence: TGTGCCAGTGGGATCGACAGGGGAACCGGGGAGCTGTTTTTT. Protein product: CASGIDRGTGELFF. The chain joins TRBV19 to TRBJ2-2; TRBD1 aligns across 8 bases. The J segment lost 5 bases and the V segment lost 8 bases, leaving 7 bases of the junction unmatched. CDR3 length: 14 amino acids. Germline V gene sequence: CDR1 LNHDA, CDR2 SQIVND (reference sequence).

The rearrangement joins TRBV7-2 to TRBJ2-1; 11 nucleotides agree with TRBD2. This CDR3 has 14 residues. Germline assignment: CDR1 SGHTA and CDR2 FQGNSA. V trimming: 6 bases; J trimming: 12 bases; junction bases outside the gene matches: 10. DNA for the CDR3: TGTGCCAGCAGGCTGGGACTAGCGGAGAGGAGGCAGTTCTTC. It translates to CASRLGLAERRQFF. The full variable domain, its missing parts supplied by reference TRBV7-2 and TRBJ2-1, is GAGVSQSPSNKVTEKGKDVELRCDPISGHTALYWYRQSLGQGLEFLIYFQGNSAPDKSGLPSDRFSAERTGGSVSTLTIQRTQQEDSAVYLCASRLGLAERRQFFGPGTRLTVL.

DNA of the CDR3: TGCGCCAGCAGCCAAGGACAGGGCGAGCAGTACTTC. This sequence encodes CASSQGQGEQYF. The rearrangement uses TRBV4-3 and TRBJ2-7; 7 bases are a match to TRBD1. The germline gives CDR1 LGHNA, CDR2 YSLEER. The V segment lost 1 base and the J segment 6 bases; nucleotides outside the gene matches: 0. The CDR3 has 12 residues.

V is TRBV6-5 and J is TRBJ1-2, with TRBD1 identical over 9 bases. The CDR3 is 15 amino acids. The germline gives CDR1 MNHEY, CDR2 SVGAGI. Trimming cost V 5 bases and J 5 bases; bases outside gene matches: 9. CDR3 DNA: TGTGCCAGCAGTCGAGCCTGGACAGGGGATTATGGCTACACCTTC. It specifies CASSRAWTGDYGYTF.

This chain joins TRBV6-5 and TRBJ2-2; a weak D match, TRBD2 (5 bases). Germline CDR1 MNHEY, CDR2 SVGAGI. The V and J ends lost 1 base and 4 bases respectively, with 7 bases between them. The CDR3 totals 14 residues. This chain's CDR3 is CASSYLGSTGELFF. The CDR3 DNA reads as TGTGCCAGCAGTTACTTGGGGAGCACCGGGGAGCTGTTTTTT.

The J gene is TRBJ2-2, the V gene TRBV18; no clear D. The V gene's germline CDR1 is KGHSH and CDR2 LQKENI. Trimming stripped 5 bases from V and 0 bases from J, with 7 bases between. The CDR3 length is 14 residues. The CDR3 nucleotides are TGTGCCAGCTCAGAACTCGCGAACACCGGGGAGCTGTTTTTT. Translation gives CASSELANTGELFF.

This chain links TRBV19 with TRBJ1-3, with unresolved D. Germline CDR1 reads LNHDA; CDR2 reads SQIVND (reference sequence). The CDR3 has 15 residues. Trimming pared 1 base from V and 0 bases from J, leaving 7 bases between. CDR3 bases: TGTGCCAGTAGTATAGGGCGGGGCTCTGGAAACACCATATATTTT. Its protein is CASSIGRGSGNTIYF.

The CDR3: CASSYTENEKLFF. The CDR3 DNA follows: TGTGCCAGCAGTTACACAGAGAATGAAAAACTGTTTTTT. The rearrangement joins TRBV6-5 to TRBJ1-4; D call uncertain. V was pared by 2 bases and J by 5 bases, with 6 bases between. CDR3 length equals 13 residues. Germline V CDR1 and CDR2: MNHEY, SVGAGI.

The rearrangement links TRBV18 to TRBJ2-7; no clear D gene. With 3 bases removed from V and 0 bases from J, the gap between germline ends came to 6 bases. Per the germline V gene, CDR1 is KGHSH and CDR2 is LQKENI. This CDR3 comprises 13 residues. CDR3 nucleotides: TGTGCCAGCTCACCGATGAGCTCCTACGAGCAGTACTTC. Its translation is CASSPMSSYEQYF.

The rearrangement uses TRBV7-9 and TRBJ2-3, with D perhaps matching TRBD2 (7 bases). This CDR3 is built from 18 residues. V was shortened by 5 bases and J by 0 bases, with 21 bases between the two germline ends. Germline CDR1 SEHNR, CDR2 FQNEAQ (reference sequence). The CDR3 DNA reads as TGTGCCAGCAGCACCCCCGCGGGGGACACTGCTAGCACAGATACGCAGTATTTT. The encoded protein is CASSTPAGDTASTDTQYF.

The chain carries TRBV30 and TRBJ2-5; 10 positions match TRBD1. V lost 0 bases, J lost 4 bases, and 5 bases stayed unmatched. The CDR3 loop spans 15 amino acids. Germline V gene sequence: CDR1 GTSNPN, CDR2 SVGIG (reference sequence). For the CDR3, the DNA is TGTGCCTGGAGTGTACGGACAGGGGGACGAGAGACCCAGTACTTC. Residues: CAWSVRTGGRETQYF.

The chain couples TRBV6-1 to TRBJ2-7, with 8 nucleotides matching TRBD1. The germline V gene has CDR1 MNHNS and CDR2 SASEGT. V shed 7 bases and J 5 bases; nucleotides not matched to a gene: 7. This CDR3 region has 13 residues. CDR3 protein: CASIRGQGDEQYF. CDR3 DNA sequence: TGTGCCAGCATCCGCGGACAGGGAGACGAGCAGTACTTC.

V gene TRBV5-1 combines with J gene TRBJ2-5; 7 bases fit TRBD2. CDR3 length: 17 amino acids. From germline, CDR1 is SGHRS and CDR2 YFSETQ. The J segment lost 1 base and the V segment lost 6 bases, leaving 15 bases of the junction unmatched. This chain's CDR3 is CASNPFGSPGGQETQYF. The CDR3 DNA reads as TGCGCCAGCAACCCCTTTGGATCCCCGGGGGGCCAAGAGACCCAGTACTTC.

The chain has TRBV19 and TRBJ2-2; D perhaps matches TRBD2 (6 bases). V lost 10 bases to trimming and J lost 3 bases, with 12 bases between them. From germline, CDR1 is LNHDA and CDR2 SQIVND (reference sequence). There are 13 residues in the CDR3. The CDR3 DNA is TGTGCCACCGCCAGCGGGCACACCGGGGAGCTGTTTTTT. Translation gives CATASGHTGELFF.

The chain recombines TRBV7-2 with TRBJ2-1, with D perhaps matching TRBD2 (7 bases). The CDR3 has 16 residues. CDR1 SGHTA and CDR2 FQGNSA come from the germline V gene. Trimming cost V 4 bases and J 4 bases, with 17 bases left between them. The CDR3 bases are TGTGCCAGCAGCTCGCAGGGCGGGGGCCCGTACAATGAGCAGTTCTTC. It codes for CASSSQGGGPYNEQFF.

V is TRBV5-4 and J is TRBJ1-1; D ambiguous. This CDR3 spans 15 amino acids. Germline V gene data show CDR1 as SGHNT and CDR2 as YYREEE (reference sequence). V was clipped by 4 bases and J by 2 bases, with 15 bases between them. CDR3 protein: CASSVGGSSNTEAFF. CDR3 DNA: TGTGCCAGCAGCGTCGGAGGATCCTCAAACACTGAAGCTTTCTTT.

This chain connects TRBV4-3 to TRBJ2-3, with 7 bases aligning to TRBD1. CDR1 is LGHNA and CDR2 is YSLEER in the germline V gene. This CDR3 contains 16 residues. V gave up 5 bases and J gave up 3 bases; unmatched junction bases: 11. The CDR3 nucleotides read TGCGCCAGCAGCTTGGGACAGCTAGGAGGAACAGATACGCAGTATTTT. Translating gives CASSLGQLGGTDTQYF.

The CDR3 DNA reads as TGTGCCAGCCCGGACCGACTAGCGGGGGGAAAGACCCAGTACTTC. Translating it yields CASPDRLAGGKTQYF. The chain combines TRBV27 with TRBJ2-5, with TRBD2 matching 13 bases. There are 15 residues in the CDR3. V was pared by 8 bases and J by 6 bases, with 9 bases of the junction left unmatched. Germline loops: CDR1 MNHEY, CDR2 SMNVEV (reference sequence).

There are a few counts of this clone. V usage is TRBV11-3 and J usage is TRBJ1-3; no reliable D call. This CDR3 contains 16 residues. V was pared by 2 bases and J by 0 bases, with 11 bases between. The germline V gene encodes CDR1 SGHNT and CDR2 YENEEA. CDR3 sequence: CASSLRSGSSGNTIYF. CDR3 DNA: TGTGCCAGCAGCTTACGATCAGGTTCCTCTGGAAACACCATATATTTT.

The rearrangement links TRBV11-3 to TRBJ2-7; 11 nucleotides align to TRBD1. J gave up 6 bases and V 5 bases, and 9 bases lay outside the gene matches. The CDR3 sequence is 15 residues long. The germline V gene encodes CDR1 SGHNT and CDR2 YENEEA. The CDR3 DNA is TGTGCCAGCAGCCGGCGCGCTGGGACAGGGGGCGAGCAGTACTTC. This encodes CASSRRAGTGGEQYF.

The rearrangement uses TRBV4-3 and TRBJ1-6; 8 bases line up with TRBD1. The CDR3 is 16 amino acids. The J segment lost 7 bases and the V segment lost 1 base, leaving 6 bases of the junction unmatched. The V gene's germline CDR1 is LGHNA and CDR2 YSLEER. The CDR3 region has the DNA TGCGCCAGCAGCCAAGCGGGGAACAGGGGGAATTCACCCCTCCACTTT. Translation gives CASSQAGNRGNSPLHF.

This chain connects TRBV7-2 to TRBJ1-6; possible D gene TRBD1, 5 bases. The CDR3 is made up of 12 amino acids. CDR1 and CDR2 (germline): SGHTA, FQGNSA. V was trimmed by 2 bases and J by 10 bases, leaving 6 bases between them. The CDR3 nucleotides are TGTGCCAGCAGCTTAAGACAGTCACCCCTCCACTTT. Amino acids: CASSLRQSPLHF.

The genes are TRBV5-8 and TRBJ2-7; D possibly corresponds to TRBD1 (6 bases). The ends were cut back, 6 bases at V and 3 bases at J, with 13 bases in the middle. CDR1 and CDR2 (germline): SGHTS, YDEGEE. The CDR3 spans 13 residues. The CDR3 bases are TGTGCCAGCACGTTGGGACACTTCTACGAGCAGTACTTC. Protein: CASTLGHFYEQYF.

The chain uses TRBV7-8 and TRBJ2-7, with D possibly TRBD2 on 6 matching bases. The length of the CDR3 is 12 residues. V lost 5 bases, J lost 6 bases, and 11 bases lay in between. Germline assignment: CDR1 SGHVS and CDR2 FQNEAQ. The CDR3 DNA sequence: TGTGCCAGCAGCCCGTGGGGAGGCGAGCAGTACTTC. The encoded protein is CASSPWGGEQYF.